This is a list of T cell receptor beta chains from one sample in a study of CD8 T cells in ankylosing spondylitis. Each CDR3 protein is one row after TCRdb ran MiXCR on the 5' RACE reads. The profile covers some 130,000 distinct CDR3 sequences, with roughly 8% appearing a single time and 6% to 8% taken by the ten largest. Source material: synovial fluid, either unsorted or a sorted T cell fraction (not recorded which). The receptors shown here come from a male donor with ankylosing spondylitis. The CDR3 runs from the conserved cysteine through the conserved F or W. D genes are given only for firm matches. Some rows mark clone size as missing; the rest say once, few, many or name a class of expanded clone.

TRBV7-9	.	TRBJ2-5	.	TGTGCCAGCACCGGCCAGAGCGGAGATCAAGAGACCCAGTACTTC	CASTGQSGDQETQYF
TRBV5-1	.	TRBJ2-3	many	TGCGCCAGCAGCCCGGGGACTTTAATTGGGGCAGATACGCAGTATTTT	CASSPGTLIGADTQYF
TRBV12-3/TRBV12-4	.	TRBJ2-7	many	TGTGCCAGCAGCCGGGACTTCTCCTACGAGCAGTACTTC	CASSRDFSYEQYF
TRBV2	.	TRBJ2-7	few	TGTGCCAGCACTGGGACGAGGGAGCAGTACTTC	CASTGTREQYF
TRBV18	TRBD2	TRBJ2-3	many	TGTGCCAGCTCACTACTATTAGCGGGAAGGACAGATACGCAGTATTTT	CASSLLLAGRTDTQYF
TRBV5-1	.	TRBJ1-1	many	TGCGCCAGCAGCGTGACAGGCCTGAACACTGAAGCTTTCTTT	CASSVTGLNTEAFF
TRBV7-9	.	TRBJ1-6	.	TGTGCCAGCAGCTCGTCCAGGGGCCCAAATTCACCCCTCCACTTT	CASSSSRGPNSPLHF
TRBV6-1	TRBD1	TRBJ1-5	few	TGTGCCAGCAGTCAGGACAGGGTGGATCAGCCCCAGCATTTT	CASSQDRVDQPQHF
TRBV20-1	TRBD2	TRBJ2-4	.	TGCAGTCCGTGGGGGGGAAACATTCAGTACTTC	CSPWGGNIQYF
TRBV11-2	.	TRBJ2-1	few	TGTGCCAGCAGCTTAGAATACAATGAGCAGTTCTTC	CASSLEYNEQFF
TRBV9	.	TRBJ2-1	.	TGTGCCAGCACCCCAAAGTTACCCACCGGGGGTAATGAGCAGTTCTTC	CASTPKLPTGGNEQFF
TRBV3-1	TRBD1	TRBJ1-2	many	TGTGCCAGCAGCCGTTCGAGACAGGGTTATGGCTACACCTTC	CASSRSRQGYGYTF
TRBV12-3/TRBV12-4	.	TRBJ2-3	many	TGTGCCAGCAGCAGGTATTTGGCTAGCACAGATACGCAGTATTTT	CASSRYLASTDTQYF
TRBV7-2	.	TRBJ1-2	few	TGTGCCAGCAGCTTAGCCCCTGGTCCTGTCGGCTACACCTTC	CASSLAPGPVGYTF
TRBV20-1	.	TRBJ2-5	few	TGCAGTGCTGTATTAGGGGGAGAGACCCAGTACTTC	CSAVLGGETQYF
TRBV9	.	TRBJ1-2	many	TGTGCCAGCAGGGAGGGGACGGCAAACTATGGCTACACCTTC	CASREGTANYGYTF
TRBV20-1	.	TRBJ2-1	many	TGCAGTGTTACCCTCCATTGGACCTCGGGTGAGCAGTTCTTC	CSVTLHWTSGEQFF
TRBV5-5	TRBD1	TRBJ2-3	.	TGTGCCACAAGCCCGGACAGGGGGACAGATACGCAGTATTTT	CATSPDRGTDTQYF
TRBV20-1	.	TRBJ2-1	many	TGCAGTGCTAGAGTGGTGGAAGGGCCTCTTTCCGATGAGCAGTTCTTC	CSARVVEGPLSDEQFF
TRBV5-1	.	TRBJ1-4	few	TGCGCCAGCAGCCAGACTGCAACTAATGAAAAACTGTTTTTT	CASSQTATNEKLFF
TRBV7-8	.	TRBJ2-7	many	TGTGCCAGCAGCACCCGGACAGAGAGGACCTACGAGCAGTACTTC	CASSTRTERTYEQYF
TRBV24-1	.	TRBJ2-5	many	TGTGCCACCAGCCAAGCGAGAGCCACTAGAGAGACCCAGTACTTC	CATSQARATRETQYF
TRBV28	.	TRBJ1-1	many	TGTGCCAGCAGCCAGAGACCTGAAGCTTTCTTT	CASSQRPEAFF
TRBV15	.	TRBJ1-6	many	TGTGCCACCAGCAGAGATCCCGCGGCAGGGTTAAATTCACCCCTCCACTTT	CATSRDPAAGLNSPLHF
TRBV7-9	TRBD2	TRBJ2-3	.	TGTGCCAGCAGCCCCTCCCAGGCGGGAGTAGATACGCAGTATTTT	CASSPSQAGVDTQYF
TRBV7-2	TRBD2	TRBJ2-1	.	TGTGCCAGCAGCTTAGGAAGACTAGCGGGGACCTACAATGAGCAGTTCTTC	CASSLGRLAGTYNEQFF
TRBV12-3/TRBV12-4	.	TRBJ1-2	many	TGTGCCAGCACTACATGGGAAAGGGCTATGGGCTACACCTTC	CASTTWERAMGYTF
TRBV18	.	TRBJ2-7	.	TGTGCCAGCTCACCACGGGTCGGGTACGAGCAGTACTTC	CASSPRVGYEQYF
TRBV28	.	TRBJ1-4	few	TGTGCCAGCAGTTTACCGGGTTCTTATGAAAAACTGTTTTTT	CASSLPGSYEKLFF
TRBV21-1	.	TRBJ2-3	few	TGTGCCAGCAGCAAAACCCCGGACAGGGCTAGCACAGATACGCAGTATTTT	CASSKTPDRASTDTQYF
TRBV6-2/TRBV6-3	.	TRBJ2-7	.	TGTGCCAGCACGGACCCTAACCGCTCCGAGCAGTACTTC	CASTDPNRSEQYF
TRBV3-1	.	TRBJ2-1	few	TGTGCCAGCAGTCGGACCGGGGCGCAGTCTGAGCAGTTCTTC	CASSRTGAQSEQFF
TRBV24-1	TRBD1	TRBJ2-1	few	TGTGCCACCAGTGATCGGGACAGGGGAGGAACCTACAATGAGCAGTTCTTC	CATSDRDRGGTYNEQFF
TRBV7-2	.	TRBJ1-2	many	TGTGCCAGCAGCTTAGCGGGGGGTACCTATGGCTACACCTTC	CASSLAGGTYGYTF
TRBV28	.	TRBJ2-7	few	TGTGCCAGCAGTTTAAGGCGGGATTCATCGAGCTCCTACGAGCAGTACTTC	CASSLRRDSSSSYEQYF
TRBV28	TRBD1	TRBJ1-4	.	TGTGCCAGCAGTAAGGACAGGGTATATGAAAAACTGTTTTTT	CASSKDRVYEKLFF
TRBV20-1	.	TRBJ2-7	.	TGCAGTGCTAGTACTTTCACAGGGCTGGGGACCGGCTACGAGCAGTACTTC	CSASTFTGLGTGYEQYF
TRBV5-1	.	TRBJ2-7	many	TGCGCCAGCAGCTTGGATTCTGGGGGCATCTACGAGCAGTACTTC	CASSLDSGGIYEQYF
TRBV6-5	.	TRBJ1-5	many	TGTGCCAGCAGTTACCTCGGGAAGCCGAGCAATCAGCCCCAGCATTTT	CASSYLGKPSNQPQHF
TRBV7-9	.	TRBJ2-5	many	TGTGCCAGCAGCTTTGAGGTAGACCAAGAGACCCAGTACTTC	CASSFEVDQETQYF
TRBV24-1	.	TRBJ2-6	few	TGTGCCACCGCCGAACCTGGGGCCAACGTCCTGACTTTC	CATAEPGANVLTF
TRBV5-1	.	TRBJ2-5	few	TGCGCCAGCAGCTTAACTGGGCGGGAAGAGACCCAGTACTTC	CASSLTGREETQYF
TRBV7-8	.	TRBJ2-2	.	TGTGCCAGCAGCTTAATACTAACCGGGGAGCTGTTTTTT	CASSLILTGELFF
TRBV7-2	TRBD2	TRBJ2-3	many	TGTGCCAGCAGCTTAGTACTAGCGGGGGGCGCAGATACGCAGTATTTT	CASSLVLAGGADTQYF
TRBV6-2/TRBV6-3	TRBD1	TRBJ1-1	.	TGTGCCAGCAGTAAACAGGGGGCTCTTGGCACTGAAGCTTTCTTT	CASSKQGALGTEAFF
TRBV6-2/TRBV6-3	TRBD1	TRBJ1-5	.	TGTGCCAGCAGCCAATTGACAGGGGCGGATTTGAGACCCCAGCATTTT	CASSQLTGADLRPQHF
TRBV11-2	.	TRBJ2-2	many	TGTGCCAGCAGCTTAGACGGCCCCGGGGAGCTGTTTTTT	CASSLDGPGELFF
TRBV4-2	TRBD2	TRBJ2-3	many	TGTGCCAGCAGCCCAGTGGGACTAGCAAAAGGGACAGATACGCAGTATTTT	CASSPVGLAKGTDTQYF
TRBV27	TRBD1	TRBJ2-7	.	TGTGCCAGCACCACGGGACAGGGGGGAACCTTCAGAACCTACGAGCAGTACTTC	CASTTGQGGTFRTYEQYF
TRBV5-1	TRBD1	TRBJ2-2	many	TGCGCCAGCAGCCTACCGGGACAGTCGAACCCCGGGGAGCTGTTTTTT	CASSLPGQSNPGELFF
TRBV10-3	.	TRBJ2-3	few	TGTGCCATCAGTGCGGGCACAGATACGCAGTATTTT	CAISAGTDTQYF
TRBV6-5	TRBD1	TRBJ1-2	many	TGTGCCAGCAGGACAGGGGAAAGTGGCTACACCTTC	CASRTGESGYTF
TRBV30	.	TRBJ2-7	.	TGTGCCGGAACAGGACAGTACTCTACCTACGAGCAGTACTTC	CAGTGQYSTYEQYF